This TCR beta chain was sequenced in a study of Ad26.COV2.S vaccination and SARS-CoV-2 variants (TCRdb year 2021). About the investigation overall: Donors in the vaccine arm were drawn from COV1001, a phase I-IIa trial of Ad26.COV2.S in healthy adults that was multicentre, randomized, double-blind and placebo-controlled. Ad26.COV2.S was given intramuscularly at 5x10^10 or 1x10^11 viral particles, as a single shot or as two shots 56 days apart. Sequencing of the TCRbeta repertoire served to evaluate the specificity and breadth of SARS-CoV-2-reactive T cell receptors following Ad26.COV2.S vaccination. The TCR-sequenced set comprised around 30 samples: some 19 Ad26.COV2.S vaccine recipients, 5 placebo recipients and 8 SARS-CoV-2 convalescent individuals. Trial participants were randomized into five groups of five, in which low-dose or high-dose Ad26.COV2.S was given once or twice, or placebo was given on both occasions. Blinding of investigators to trial group allocation was maintained during experiments and outcome assessment. What the research found in general, with its limitations: The authors noted that total T cell responses may have been underestimated by the TCR breadth and depth analyses. Substantial breadth of spike-specific CD8+ and CD4+ T cell responses was reported after vaccination. Ad26.COV2.S recipients had higher spike-specific TCR breadth than placebo recipients (P = 0.0014). The study lacked the statistical power to compare responses across vaccine doses or regimens. Vaccine and placebo recipients had comparable non-spike TCR breadth, which fits with the vaccine containing only spike.

Notes on this clone: The antigen it recognizes is unknown. Base qualities are not at hand, and no much larger clone is one base apart.

The treatment or condition label here, explained by the study, means: about 20 received Ad26.COV2.S at low or high dose, single or two shots; several received placebo; per-sample allocation not given. Repertoires of vaccine and placebo recipients were sequenced from samples taken on day 63 after the first injection. In Cohort 1b, some 25 adults aged 18-55 years were enrolled at a single site in Boston, USA, between 29 July and 7 August 2020. Ad26.COV2.S was a replication-incompetent adenovirus type 26 vector that expressed a prefusion-stabilized SARS-CoV-2 spike protein derived from the original Wuhan strain. The immunoSEQ Assay was used to sequence TCRbeta CDR3 regions. After extraction, genomic DNA underwent amplification by bias-controlled multiplex PCR, followed by high-throughput sequencing. In the original analysis: Collapsing and filtering of sequences were performed to quantify the absolute abundance of each unique TCRbeta CDR3 region. T cell fraction was estimated by normalization of TCRbeta template counts to usable DNA, with usable DNA being measured through amplification of reference genes present in all nucleated cells. Repertoire TCRs were annotated as SARS-CoV-2-specific by exact matching of V gene, CDR3 amino acid sequence and J gene to a known reactive TCR set. MIRA supplied the reference SARS-CoV-2 TCR set, which was filtered for enrichment in COVID-19-positive ImmuneCODE repertoires so that public or cross-reactive TCRs were removed. Based on the MIRA antigens, annotated TCRs were further analysed at the level of specific ORF or position within ORF. Depth was the summed frequency of annotated unique rearrangements, while breadth was defined as annotated unique rearrangements over total unique productive rearrangements. Two-sided Wilcoxon rank-sum tests were applied when comparing TCR breadth between groups. Here the immuneACCESS table is served through TCRdb, limited to in-frame sequences with V and J called. Missing clones are a known gap in these copies; in checked studies unresolved V genes cover under half, and the rest lacks a known reason. The V and J calls and the clone size are those of that table, but D and trimming were determined from the DNA. Across this sample there are under 550,000 clones, with 90% seen only once. The ten biggest clones cover more than 9% of the sample.

Compared with germline, V lacks 2 bases and J lacks 7 bases; bases without a gene match: 7. Including the terminal cysteine and phenylalanine, the CDR3 comprises 15 residues. The only DNA kept is the CDR3, 45 bases in frame from the first base. From the germline V gene, CDR1 is SGHVS and CDR2 is FQNEAQ. The chain is encoded by TRBV7-8 joined to TRBJ2-1, and 8 bases in between align with TRBD1. The receptor was isolated from a person aged 18-60 years who received the Ad26.COV2.S COVID-19 vaccine or a placebo. The sample here was peripheral blood, taken in a trial of Ad26.COV2.S vaccine versus placebo. The CDR3 reads as follows: CASSLQRTGSNEQFF. The base sequence is TGTGCCAGCAGCTTACAACGGACAGGGTCGAATGAGCAGTTCTTC.